This T cell receptor (beta chain) was observed in a study of breast tumors, draining lymph nodes, adjacent tissues. Findings and caveats of the study: That most tumor T cells come from lymph nodes remained unproven. Most tumor T cells seemingly derive from lymph node, then expand in tumor. Tumor and nontumor repertoires were significantly more similar in luminal-like than in basal-like breast cancer. Tumors had less TCR diversity than lymph nodes, more than nontumor tissue.

MiXCR, run by TCRdb on the multiplex PCR reads, gives a single entry per CDR3 protein. The sample contains under 350,000 distinct CDR3 sequences, roughly 31% of which appear only once. The lymph nodes were axillary draining lymph nodes from breast cancer patients. This clonotype was found many times. Its antigen is as yet unknown. From germline, CDR1 is SQVTM and CDR2 ANQGSEA. This CDR3 contains 18 residues. Trimming left V 2 bases short and J 1 base short, with 22 bases between. The receptor was isolated from a female donor with breast cancer. Some clones in this sample may be carry-over from other donors' samples. The specimen was axillary lymph node tissue. This sequence joins TRBV29-1 and TRBJ2-3; D remains unclear. The CDR3 sequence: CSVEFGSALLLGTDTQYF. In DNA form, the CDR3 reads TGCAGCGTTGAATTCGGATCGGCCTTACTCTTAGGCACAGATACGCAGTATTTT.